This paragraph reports one T cell receptor (beta chain). Sequencing used immunoSEQ multiplex PCR; TCRdb keeps in-frame clones, though not all of them. In the table there are 100,000 to 150,000 clones, around 94% of which are singletons. The sample originates from a study of control samples from healthy donors and cancer patients. Trimming left V 7 bases short and J 6 bases short, with 12 bases between. The CDR3 loop spans 13 amino acids. The chain links TRBV12-3 or TRBV12-4 to TRBJ2-2; no reliable D call. Sequenced: PBMCs. The origin of this receptor is an elderly man with head and neck cancer. CDR3 in DNA: TGTGCCAGCACTAGGGATGCGGCCGGGGAGCTGTTTTTT. This encodes CASTRDAAGELFF.